The TCR beta chain described here comes from a study of immune evolution from preneoplasia to lung adenocarcinoma. Study-level results: From normal lung to invasive adenocarcinoma, top clone frequencies appeared to decrease.

This CDR3 spans 14 amino acids. Trimming took 4 bases from V and 0 from J, leaving 9 bases between them. The germline CDR1 and CDR2 sequences are SGDLS and YYNGEE. The data were produced by immunoSEQ multiplex PCR, yet TCRdb's version contains in-frame clones alone and is incomplete. Found here are fewer than 7,500 clones, 81% of them singletons; the top ten hold 9.5% to 13%. About this clone: Antigen: not known.

Each case's diagnosis was confirmed by two pathologists on H&E. The sequence was collected from a person between 45 and 75 years old with lung adenocarcinoma. This chain uses TRBV9 with TRBJ2-3; no definite D call. Sequencing input: FFPE normal lung tissue adjacent to the tumor. CDR3 bases: TGTGCCAGCAGCCCTTTCGAAAGCACAGATACGCAGTATTTT. As protein: CASSPFESTDTQYF.